This T cell receptor (beta chain) emerged from a study of identical twins. The study's findings and limits: Fewer insertions were carried by abundant cord blood beta clonotypes, but none was seen in memory repertoires.

As regards this clonotype: Its specificity is unknown.

Trimming removed 1 base from V and 8 bases from J, with 11 bases in between. Germline assignment: CDR1 MDHEN and CDR2 SYDVKM. CDR3 length equals 13 residues. TCRdb itself ran the 5' RACE reads through MiXCR, one entry per CDR3 protein. The table includes 500,000 to 650,000 distinct CDR3 sequences, less than 9% detected once. Separately, the same data were catalogued under a study of yellow fever vaccine responses in identical twins.

The sequence came from a woman in her late teens or twenties in good health. The sample taken for sequencing was PBMCs. The V and J genes are TRBV28 and TRBJ1-2; tentatively, D is TRBD1 (5 bases). CDR3 DNA sequence: TGTGCCAGCAGTTTATCAGGGTCGGGAGGCTACACCTTC. It translates to CASSLSGSGGYTF.